This T cell receptor (beta chain) was recorded in a study of T cell responses to AZD1222 COVID-19 vaccine. Study-wide points: The CD4 TCRs associated with vaccination extended across spike and predominated at 160-218 and 743-854.

The table came from immunoSEQ multiplex PCR; TCRdb's copy has only in-frame clones and leaves some out. This sample has just under 75,000 clones; around 81% occur once, and the top ten carry roughly 50%. Concerning this clone itself: The target antigen is unknown.

Trimming cost V 4 bases and J 0 bases; bases outside gene matches: 5. The CDR3 covers 18 residues. Per the germline V gene, CDR1 is SGHNT and CDR2 is YYREEE (reference sequence). This TCR came from an adult who received the AZD1222 COVID-19 vaccine. The sample here was peripheral blood, taken 28 days after the second AZD1222 dose. The chain employs TRBV5-4 and TRBJ2-1; 15 bases line up with TRBD2. The CDR3 sequence is CASSPGLAGGSSYNEQFF. CDR3 sequence (DNA): TGTGCCAGCAGCCCGGGACTAGCGGGGGGAAGCTCCTACAATGAGCAGTTCTTC.